This TCR beta chain appears in the sequencing data of a study of T cell responses to AZD1222 COVID-19 vaccine. Study-wide context: Recipients boosted at about 4 weeks or about 12 weeks are pooled. Findings and limits, study-wide: Nearly half of spike-specific TCRs reportedly target unmutated variant regions. Only a handful of people who got AZD1222 tested seropositive at baseline.

This clone occurred once. The antigen remains unidentified. The CDR3 loop spans 17 amino acids. V was shortened by 4 bases and J by 1 base, with 19 bases between the two germline ends. CDR1 is SGHDN, CDR2 FVKESK, per germline. Sequencing was performed with immunoSEQ multiplex PCR; in TCRdb, only in-frame clones are kept and a portion is missing. This table has about 110,000 clones, about 86% appearing once. The chain couples TRBV14 to TRBJ1-1; perhaps TRBD1 as D (6 bases). Here the sequenced sample was peripheral blood, taken on day 0 of AZD1222 vaccination. This receptor was identified in an adult in good health. The CDR3: CASSPRGGGRGNTEAFF. CDR3 DNA: TGTGCCAGCAGCCCACGCGGGGGGGGCAGGGGGAACACTGAAGCTTTCTTT.